This entry describes one TCR beta chain. What it recognizes is unknown. This entry is derived from a study of regulatory T cells in long-lasting Graves disease. Germline V gene sequence: CDR1 MGHDK, CDR2 SYGVNS. This CDR3 region has 15 residues. V gave up 1 base and J gave up 0 bases, with 7 bases separating them. Assembly of TCR beta libraries relied on iRepertoire HTBI primers together with Arm-PCR of CDR3 regions. Via MiXCR, TCRdb re-called the multiplex PCR reads, giving one row per CDR3 protein. Of roughly 360,000 distinct CDR3 sequences in the sample, roughly 24% were seen once. The study's findings and limits: Only peripheral blood was studied, not thyroid tissue. Accuracy might have suffered from few samples.

Time point given: persistent/refractory GD, antithyroid drugs over 5 years with positive TRAb. After RNA was extracted from PBMCs, the TCR library was made from it. Material: peripheral blood mononuclear cells (PBMCs), obtained when the disease was refractory, from a patient treated with antithyroid drugs. The V gene is TRBV25-1, the J gene TRBJ1-3; D gene unclear. The source of this sequence is a middle-aged woman with Graves disease. The CDR3 nucleotides are TGTGCCAGCAGTGAATTACAGAACTCTGGAAACACCATATATTTT. It codes for CASSELQNSGNTIYF.